These 5 T cell receptor beta chains came from one sample sequenced in a study of T-cell reconstitution after alpha-beta-depleted transplantation in children. Preparation of the TCRbeta library used unique molecular identifiers. MiXCR was run by TCRdb on the PCR reads, yielding one entry per CDR3 protein. The table lists tens of thousands of distinct CDR3 sequences, roughly 20% of them singletons. The specimen was PBMCs, mostly from graft donor cells, collected 360 days after TCRalphabeta/CD19-depleted stem cell transplant. All receptors come from a male patient between 2 and 15 years old who had a stem cell transplant for acute lymphoblastic leukemia, so the T cells may come from the graft donor.

This clonotype has just a few counts. The chain joins TRBV3-1 to TRBJ2-1, with 7 bases matching TRBD2. This CDR3 region has 14 residues. Losses at the gene ends were 3 bases for V and 8 bases for J; bases not matched to a gene: 7. Germline CDR1 is LGHDT and CDR2 is YNNKEL (reference sequence). This CDR3 is CASSHGGSRYEQFF. CDR3 sequence (DNA): TGTGCCAGCAGCCATGGCGGGAGTAGGTATGAGCAGTTCTTC.

This clonotype has just one count. The J gene is TRBJ2-2, the V gene TRBV7-9; unclear D gene. The CDR3 runs 11 residues. The V end was cut by 5 bases, the J end by 7 bases, with 5 bases between. CDR1 is SEHNR, CDR2 FQNEAQ, per germline (reference sequence). CDR3 sequence (DNA): TGTGCCAGCAGCACGTACGGGGAGCTGTTTTTT. This translates into CASSTYGELFF.

Many counts were recorded for this clonotype. V usage is TRBV5-6 and J usage is TRBJ2-2, with a tentative D call TRBD2 (5 bases). Germline assignment: CDR1 SGHDT and CDR2 YYEEEE. V lost 2 bases to trimming and J lost 3 bases, with 14 bases between them. This CDR3 spans 16 amino acids. The CDR3 sequence is CASSLAGFGDTGELFF. The CDR3 region has the DNA TGTGCCAGCAGCTTAGCCGGGTTCGGGGACACCGGGGAGCTGTTTTTT.

This sequence joins TRBV7-9 and TRBJ1-5, with TRBD1 as a possible D gene (5 bases). V lost 8 bases to trimming and J lost 1 base, with 9 bases between them. The germline V gene has CDR1 SEHNR and CDR2 FQNEAQ (reference sequence). The CDR3 runs 13 residues. CDR3 in DNA: TGTGCCAGCGACCGGGACAGCAATCAGCCCCAGCATTTT. This sequence encodes CASDRDSNQPQHF.

This clonotype was counted at least ten times. As DNA, the CDR3 is TGTGCCAGCAGCATCCGCCGGGACAGGGGATCCTACGAGCAGTACTTC. This translates into CASSIRRDRGSYEQYF. The genes are TRBV7-9 and TRBJ2-7; TRBD1 aligns across 10 bases. Trimming cost V 5 bases and J 1 base; bases outside gene matches: 8. The CDR3 is 16 residues long. CDR1 and CDR2 (germline): SEHNR, FQNEAQ (reference sequence).